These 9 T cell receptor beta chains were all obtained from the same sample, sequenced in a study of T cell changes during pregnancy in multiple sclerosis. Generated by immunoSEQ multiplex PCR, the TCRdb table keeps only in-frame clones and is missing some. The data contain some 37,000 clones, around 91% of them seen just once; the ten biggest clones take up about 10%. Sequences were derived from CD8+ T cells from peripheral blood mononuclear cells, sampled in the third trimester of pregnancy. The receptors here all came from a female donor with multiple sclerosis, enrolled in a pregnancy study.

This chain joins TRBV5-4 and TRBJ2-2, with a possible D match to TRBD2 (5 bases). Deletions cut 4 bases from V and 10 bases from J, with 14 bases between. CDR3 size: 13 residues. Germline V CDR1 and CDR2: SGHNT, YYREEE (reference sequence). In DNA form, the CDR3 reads TGTGCCAGCAGCCCTACAGTGGAGGAGGAGCTGTTTTTT. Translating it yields CASSPTVEEELFF.

The CDR3 DNA sequence: TGTGCCAGCAGTTACCCGGGCGGGATACGTGAGCAGTTCTTC. This encodes CASSYPGGIREQFF. V usage is TRBV6-6 and J usage is TRBJ2-1, with D possibly being TRBD2 (6 bases). V lost 2 bases, J lost 9 bases, and 14 bases lay in between. This CDR3 contains 14 residues. Germline CDR1 MNHNY, CDR2 SVGAGI (reference sequence).

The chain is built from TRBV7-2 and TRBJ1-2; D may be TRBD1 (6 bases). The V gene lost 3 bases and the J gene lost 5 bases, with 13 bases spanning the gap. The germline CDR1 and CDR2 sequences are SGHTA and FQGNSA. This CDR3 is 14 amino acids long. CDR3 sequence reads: CASSFFRGGYGYTF. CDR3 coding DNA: TGTGCCAGCAGCTTTTTCAGGGGCGGATATGGCTACACCTTC.

DNA of the CDR3: TGTGCCAGCAGCGAGCGGGAGGAGTACAATGAGCAGTTCTTC. Its translation is CASSEREEYNEQFF. The gene calls are TRBV6-4 and TRBJ2-1; 9 bases are shared with TRBD2. This CDR3 has 14 amino acids. Germline V gene sequence: CDR1 MRHNA, CDR2 SNTAGT. J gave up 4 bases and V 6 bases, and 4 bases lay outside the gene matches.

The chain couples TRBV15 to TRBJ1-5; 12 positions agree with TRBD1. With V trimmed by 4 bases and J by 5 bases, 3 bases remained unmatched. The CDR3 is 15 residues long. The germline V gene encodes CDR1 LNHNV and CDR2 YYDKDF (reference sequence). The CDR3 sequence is CATSKGTGGYQPQHF. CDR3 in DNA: TGTGCCACCAGCAAAGGGACAGGGGGCTATCAGCCCCAGCATTTT.

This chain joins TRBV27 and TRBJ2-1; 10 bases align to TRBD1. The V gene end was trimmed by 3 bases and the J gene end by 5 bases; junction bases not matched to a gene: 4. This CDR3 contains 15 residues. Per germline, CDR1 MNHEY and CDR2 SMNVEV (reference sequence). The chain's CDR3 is CASSFRDRGDNEQFF. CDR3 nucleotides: TGTGCCAGCAGTTTTAGGGACAGGGGCGACAATGAGCAGTTCTTC.

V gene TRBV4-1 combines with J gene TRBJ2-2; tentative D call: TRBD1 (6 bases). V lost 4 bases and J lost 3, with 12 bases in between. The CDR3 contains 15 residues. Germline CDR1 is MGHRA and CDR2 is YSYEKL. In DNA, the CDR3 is TGCGCCAGCAGCCCTCGGGACACTTACACCGGGGAGCTGTTTTTT. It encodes CASSPRDTYTGELFF.

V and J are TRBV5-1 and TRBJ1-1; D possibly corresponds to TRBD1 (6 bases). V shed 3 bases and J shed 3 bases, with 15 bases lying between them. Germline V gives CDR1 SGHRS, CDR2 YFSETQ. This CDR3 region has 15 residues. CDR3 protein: CASSSAGGLYTEAFF. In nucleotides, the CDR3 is TGCGCCAGCAGCTCCGCCGGGGGGCTGTACACTGAAGCTTTCTTT. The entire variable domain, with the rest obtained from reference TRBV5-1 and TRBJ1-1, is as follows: KAGVTQTPRYLIKTRGQQVTLSCSPISGHRSVSWYQQTPGQGLQFLFEYFSETQRNKGNFPGRFSGRQFSNSRSEMNVSTLELGDSALYLCASSSAGGLYTEAFFGQGTRLTVV.

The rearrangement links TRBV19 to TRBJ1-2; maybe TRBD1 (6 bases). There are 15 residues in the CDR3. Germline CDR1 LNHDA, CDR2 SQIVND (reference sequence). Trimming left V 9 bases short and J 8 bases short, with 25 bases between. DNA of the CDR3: TGTGCCAGCCTGCATAAAAGGGGACAACTGGGCGGCTACACCTTC. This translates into CASLHKRGQLGGYTF.